This T cell receptor (beta chain) was found in a study of blood T cell repertoires in COVID-19 (dated by TCRdb to 2018 to 2021). At the level of the whole study: The collaborator samples originated in the United States, Italy and Spain and spanned the acute and convalescent phases of COVID-19. The material from the prospective study consisted of cDNA or gDNA derived from T cells, B-cell-depleted T cells, or PBMCs. Where available, HLA class I and class II types were taken from metadata supplied by the sample provider and were not determined by assay-based typing. The sample metadata nearly always contained a de-identified subject ID, COVID-19 status, age in years and sex. Samples came from the ongoing ImmuneRACE study (first 160 participants) plus 1,254 subjects from 6 global collaborators. The dataset comprised deeply sampled blood TCRbeta repertoires from subjects exposed to, actively infected with, or recovered from COVID-19. A freely available public database, intended as a resource for researchers studying the immune response to SARS-CoV-2, is where the repertoires were released. Findings and caveats that apply to the study as a whole: The quantity of clinical and demographic metadata differed by source and by participant and was supplied without curation.

Collaborating institutions collected whole blood in K2EDTA tubes following their own protocols. For TCRbeta analysis, collaborator samples were shipped as frozen whole blood, as isolated PBMCs, or as DNA extracted from either sample type. TCRbeta CDR3 regions were amplified from genomic DNA using the immunoSEQ Assay, a bias-controlled multiplex PCR. The authors' analysis ran thus. The number of nucleated cells in each sample was estimated from the amplification of reference gene primers within the assay. To quantify the absolute abundance of each unique TCRbeta CDR3 rearrangement, sequence reads were collapsed and filtered. For each sample, productive Simpson clonality was calculated as the square root of Simpson's diversity index across productive rearrangements. TCRdb holds this immuneACCESS table with in-frame rearrangements only. Some clones are missing; in checked studies, unresolved V genes explain under half, and the rest has no known cause. V and J calls plus clone size are reproduced from that table; the DNA served to infer D and trimming. This sample lists 130,000 to 150,000 clones; approximately 86% were detected once. The ten most abundant clones make up 0.8% to 0.95% of the sample.

This clone was counted between two and nine times. Its cognate antigen has yet to be identified. It has no much larger one-base neighbor in the sample; base qualities were not kept. The sample taken for sequencing was peripheral blood. The clonotype was recovered from a woman in her forties or fifties with acute or convalescent COVID-19.

The sequenced DNA: TGTGCCAGCAACGAAGCGGGAGGTGCAGTTAAGTCCTACGAGCAGTACTTC. Its protein product is CASNEAGGAVKSYEQYF. The chain is encoded by TRBV27 joined to TRBJ2-7; 9 nucleotides in the junction match TRBD2. Sequences MNHEY (CDR1) and SMNVEV (CDR2) are obtained from the germline V gene (reference sequence). After removal of 7 bases from V and 1 base from J, the junction retains 14 bases not matched to a gene. From the cysteine up to the phenylalanine, the CDR3 has a length of 17 residues. The kept DNA is CDR3 alone, 51 bases in frame from the first base.